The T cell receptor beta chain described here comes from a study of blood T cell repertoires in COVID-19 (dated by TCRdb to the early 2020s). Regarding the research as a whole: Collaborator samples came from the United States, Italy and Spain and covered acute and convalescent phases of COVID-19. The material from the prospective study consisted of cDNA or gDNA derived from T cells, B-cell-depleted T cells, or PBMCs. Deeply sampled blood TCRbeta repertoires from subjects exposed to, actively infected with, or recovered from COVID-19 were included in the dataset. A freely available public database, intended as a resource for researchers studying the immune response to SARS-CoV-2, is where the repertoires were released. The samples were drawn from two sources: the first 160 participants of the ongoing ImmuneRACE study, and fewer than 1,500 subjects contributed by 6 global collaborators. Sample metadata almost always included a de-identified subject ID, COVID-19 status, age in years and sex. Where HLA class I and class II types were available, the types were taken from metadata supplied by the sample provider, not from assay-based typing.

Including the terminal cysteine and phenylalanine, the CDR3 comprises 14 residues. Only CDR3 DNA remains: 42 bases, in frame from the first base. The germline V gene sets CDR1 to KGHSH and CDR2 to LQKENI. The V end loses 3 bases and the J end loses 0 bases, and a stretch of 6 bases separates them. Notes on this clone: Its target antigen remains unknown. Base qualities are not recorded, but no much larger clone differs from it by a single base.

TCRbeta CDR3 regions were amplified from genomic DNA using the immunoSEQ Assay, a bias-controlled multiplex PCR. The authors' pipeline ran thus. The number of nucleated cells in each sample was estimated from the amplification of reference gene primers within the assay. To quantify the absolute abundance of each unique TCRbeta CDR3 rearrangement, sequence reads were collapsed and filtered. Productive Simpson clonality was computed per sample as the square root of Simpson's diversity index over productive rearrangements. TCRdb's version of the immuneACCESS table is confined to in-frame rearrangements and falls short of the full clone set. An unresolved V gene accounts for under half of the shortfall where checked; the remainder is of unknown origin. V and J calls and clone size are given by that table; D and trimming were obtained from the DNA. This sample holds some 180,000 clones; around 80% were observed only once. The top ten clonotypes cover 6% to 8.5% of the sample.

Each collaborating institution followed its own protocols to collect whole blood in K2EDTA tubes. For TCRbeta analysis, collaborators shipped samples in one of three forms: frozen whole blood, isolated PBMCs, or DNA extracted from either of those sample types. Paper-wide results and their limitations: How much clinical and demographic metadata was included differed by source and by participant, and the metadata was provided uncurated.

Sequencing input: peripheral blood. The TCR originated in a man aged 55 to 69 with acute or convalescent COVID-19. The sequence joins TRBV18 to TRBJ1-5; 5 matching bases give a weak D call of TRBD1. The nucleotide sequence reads TGTGCCAGCTCACCGACAGATAGCAATCAGCCCCAGCATTTT. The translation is CASSPTDSNQPQHF.